This T cell receptor beta chain was observed in a study of cytomegalovirus exposure and HLA in healthy donors. A multiplex PCR was run with 60 Vbeta primers and 13 Jbeta primers. Sequenced by immunoSEQ multiplex PCR; TCRdb stores in-frame clones only, minus some. The sample table sets out about 170,000 clones. This CDR3 has 16 amino acids. V lost 2 bases and J lost 0, with 14 bases in between. Germline CDR1 KGHSH, CDR2 LQKENI. The chain has TRBV18 and TRBJ2-7; possible D gene TRBD1, 6 bases. The clonotype comes from a woman in her sixties or seventies in good health and CMV-seronegative. Sequenced: PBMCs. In DNA, the CDR3 is TGTGCCAGCTCACCAAATAGTCAGGGGTTCTCCTACGAGCAGTACTTC. Its translation is CASSPNSQGFSYEQYF.